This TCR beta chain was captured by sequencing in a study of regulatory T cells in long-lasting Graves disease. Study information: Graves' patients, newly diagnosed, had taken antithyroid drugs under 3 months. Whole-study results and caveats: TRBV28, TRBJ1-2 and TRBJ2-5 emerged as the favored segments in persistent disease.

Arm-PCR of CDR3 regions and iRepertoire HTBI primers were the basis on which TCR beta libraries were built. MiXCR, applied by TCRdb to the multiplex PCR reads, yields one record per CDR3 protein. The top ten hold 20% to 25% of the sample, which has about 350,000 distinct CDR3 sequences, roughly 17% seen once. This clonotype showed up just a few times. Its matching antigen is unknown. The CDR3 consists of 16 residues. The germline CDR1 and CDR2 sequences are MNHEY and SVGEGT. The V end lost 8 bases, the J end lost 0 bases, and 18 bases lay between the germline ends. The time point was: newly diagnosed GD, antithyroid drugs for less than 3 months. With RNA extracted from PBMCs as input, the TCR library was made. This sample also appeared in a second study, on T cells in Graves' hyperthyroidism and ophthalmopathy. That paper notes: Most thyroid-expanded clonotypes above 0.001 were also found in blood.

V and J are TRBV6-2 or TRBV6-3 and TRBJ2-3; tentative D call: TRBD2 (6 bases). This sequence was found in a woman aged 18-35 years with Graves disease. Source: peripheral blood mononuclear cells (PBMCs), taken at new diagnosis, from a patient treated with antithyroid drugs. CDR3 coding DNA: TGTGCCAGCCGCGGGGCGTGGGCTATTAGCACAGATACGCAGTATTTT. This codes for CASRGAWAISTDTQYF.